The present T cell receptor beta chain was sequenced within a study of cytomegalovirus exposure and HLA in healthy donors. A multiplex PCR was run with 60 Vbeta primers and 13 Jbeta primers. Generated by immunoSEQ multiplex PCR, the TCRdb table keeps only in-frame clones and is missing some. The sample has approximately 140,000 clones; roughly 80% are singletons. This clone was seen once. The junction had 9 bases not matched to a gene; V was cut back by 3 bases and J by 5 bases. Germline loops: CDR1 SGHRS, CDR2 YFSETQ. The length of the CDR3 is 15 residues. The sequencing sample was made of PBMCs. This chain connects TRBV5-1 to TRBJ2-7, with 9 bases matching TRBD1. The TCR sequence derives from a girl aged 2 to 9 in good health and CMV-seronegative. The CDR3 loop reads CASSYGTGIRDEQYF. The DNA for the CDR3 is TGCGCCAGCAGCTACGGGACAGGGATACGCGACGAGCAGTACTTC.